Listed below are T cell receptor beta chains from one sample, sequenced in a study of blood T cell repertoires in COVID-19. Sequenced by immunoSEQ multiplex PCR; TCRdb stores in-frame clones only, minus some. The data show about 380,000 clones, more than 75% seen once. Material: PBMCs or T cells enriched from blood (not recorded which). The receptors were sampled from a woman between 18 and 30 years old who had recovered from COVID-19. The CDR3 runs from the conserved cysteine through the conserved F or W. The D gene is left open where the match is weak. Part of the rows lack a size; the others show once, few, many or a class for expanded clones.

D gene	V gene	clone size	J gene	CDR3 DNA	CDR3 protein
NA	TRBV24-1	NA	TRBJ2-5	TGTGCCACCAGTGACGCCCCAGGGCTCTCGGTGGAGACCCAGTACTTC	CATSDAPGLSVETQYF
TRBD1	TRBV7-9	NA	TRBJ2-2	TGTGCCAGCAGCTTAGAGGGGGCTGGGGCCGGGGAGCTGTTTTTT	CASSLEGAGAGELFF
TRBD2	TRBV7-9	NA	TRBJ2-3	TGTGCCAGCAGCTTTTGGACTAGCGGCACAGATACGCAGTATTTT	CASSFWTSGTDTQYF
NA	TRBV5-6	NA	TRBJ1-3	TGTGCCAGCAGCTTGGTGGGGCCTTCTGGAAACACCATATATTTT	CASSLVGPSGNTIYF
NA	TRBV18	NA	TRBJ1-4	TGTGCCAGCTCACCAATCCAGGCTAATGAAAAACTGTTTTTT	CASSPIQANEKLFF
NA	TRBV28	NA	TRBJ1-6	TGTGCCAGCAGTTTGGCCCTTAACTATAATTCACCCCTCCACTTT	CASSLALNYNSPLHF
TRBD1	TRBV5-6	NA	TRBJ2-7	TGTGCCAGCAGCTTGGGAGGTCAGGGGGTCGAGCAGTACTTC	CASSLGGQGVEQYF
TRBD1	TRBV19	NA	TRBJ2-1	TGTGCCAGTAGTACCGGACAGGGCTCCTACAATGAGCAGTTCTTC	CASSTGQGSYNEQFF
NA	TRBV7-9	few	TRBJ1-4	TGTGCCAGCAGCTTAGGGCGGCAACACACTAATGAAAAACTGTTTTTT	CASSLGRQHTNEKLFF
NA	TRBV7-8	NA	TRBJ2-1	TGTGCCAGCAGCTTAGTCCCCAGTTATTCGGGCAATGAGCAGTTCTTC	CASSLVPSYSGNEQFF
NA	TRBV4-1	few	TRBJ1-2	TGCGCCAGCAGCCAGGAGAGCCTGGCGGCGGGCTATGGCTACACCTTC	CASSQESLAAGYGYTF
NA	TRBV21-1	NA	TRBJ2-7	TGTGCCAGCAGCAAAGCGGGGGGACAGCAGAGCTCCTACGAGCAGTACTTC	CASSKAGGQQSSYEQYF
TRBD2	TRBV19	NA	TRBJ2-3	TGTGCCAGTAGAGCCGGGACTAGCGGGGGGGCCAGGTTTAGAATAGATACGCAGTATTTT	CASRAGTSGGARFRIDTQYF
NA	TRBV30	NA	TRBJ2-7	TGTGCCTGGAGTGGCAGGGCCCCCAACGAGCAGTACTTC	CAWSGRAPNEQYF
TRBD1	TRBV19	NA	TRBJ1-5	TGTGCCAGTAGTGCCCGGACAGGGGATAGCAATCAGCCCCAGCATTTT	CASSARTGDSNQPQHF
NA	TRBV12-5	medium-sized	TRBJ1-2	TGTGCTAGTGGTGGACAGAGCAGCAACTATGGCTACACCTTC	CASGGQSSNYGYTF
NA	TRBV6-2/TRBV6-3	NA	TRBJ1-5	TGTGCCAGCAGTACCACCGGGACACACAATCAGCCCCAGCATTTT	CASSTTGTHNQPQHF
NA	TRBV5-1	NA	TRBJ1-4	TGCGCCAGCAGCTTGGTGTCAGGGGCCCACGCAACTAATGAAAAACTGTTTTTT	CASSLVSGAHATNEKLFF
NA	TRBV6-5	NA	TRBJ1-5	TGTGCCAGCAGTTACTCACGGGAAACGCAGCCCCAGCATTTT	CASSYSRETQPQHF
TRBD1	TRBV7-3	NA	TRBJ1-5	TGTGCCATCTCCAGGGGGCAGGGAAATCAGCCCCAGCATTTT	CAISRGQGNQPQHF
TRBD1	TRBV6-5	NA	TRBJ2-7	TGTGCCAGCAGTTACTCGTGGGACAGGCCCTACGAGCAGTACTTC	CASSYSWDRPYEQYF
NA	TRBV6-1	once	TRBJ1-5	TGTGCCAGCAGTGAACATCGCAATCAGCCCCAGCATTTT	CASSEHRNQPQHF
NA	TRBV28	NA	TRBJ1-2	TGTGCCAGCAGAGCGGCCACTAACTATGGCTACACCTTC	CASRAATNYGYTF
TRBD1	TRBV24-1	NA	TRBJ1-5	TGTGCCACCAGTCCGACAGGGAGCAATCAGCCCCAGCATTTT	CATSPTGSNQPQHF
TRBD1	TRBV18	NA	TRBJ2-7	TGTGCCAGCTCACCAGTTTGGGACAGCCGCCTCTCCTACGAGCAGTACTTC	CASSPVWDSRLSYEQYF
TRBD1	TRBV28	NA	TRBJ1-6	TGTGCCAGTTCCGATTCCGGGACAGAGAATTCACCCCTCCACTTT	CASSDSGTENSPLHF
NA	TRBV28	few	TRBJ1-5	TGTGCCAGCTCTAGCGGTGGGAGCAATCAGCCCCAGCATTTT	CASSSGGSNQPQHF
NA	TRBV27	NA	TRBJ1-1	TGTGCCAGCAGGGGCGGGCCAGACTCCAACACTGAAGCTTTCTTT	CASRGGPDSNTEAFF
NA	TRBV5-1	NA	TRBJ1-2	TGCGCCAGCAGCTTGACAGGGATCTATGGCTACACCTTC	CASSLTGIYGYTF
TRBD1	TRBV28	NA	TRBJ1-5	TGTGCCAGCAGTTTTTACCCAGGGGGCGGAAAGAATCAGCCCCAGCATTTT	CASSFYPGGGKNQPQHF
TRBD1	TRBV30	NA	TRBJ1-2	TGTGCAGGGACAGGCCAGACCTTCGGCGGCTACACCTTC	CAGTGQTFGGYTF
TRBD1	TRBV6-5	few	TRBJ2-2	TGTGCCAGCAGTTACCGGTACAGGGGGAACACCGGGGAGCTGTTTTTT	CASSYRYRGNTGELFF
NA	TRBV12-3/TRBV12-4	NA	TRBJ2-7	TGTGCCAGCAGCCCTCCGGGGTCCTACGAGCAGTACTTC	CASSPPGSYEQYF
TRBD1	TRBV3-1/TRBV3-2	NA	TRBJ1-4	TGTGCCAGCAGCCCGCGGGACAGGGTTGAAAAACTGTTTTTT	CASSPRDRVEKLFF
NA	TRBV29-1	NA	TRBJ1-1	TGCAGCGTTGTCCCCGGGAACACTGAAGCTTTCTTT	CSVVPGNTEAFF
NA	TRBV5-4	NA	TRBJ1-6	TGTGCCAGCAGCTGGTTAAACTCAGGGTACTCACCCCTCCACTTT	CASSWLNSGYSPLHF
TRBD2	TRBV5-4	NA	TRBJ2-7	TGTGCCAGCAGGGCCGGGGGGGCCTACGAGCAGTACTTC	CASRAGGAYEQYF
NA	TRBV7-6	NA	TRBJ1-1	TGTGCCAGCAGTTCTAGGGGAGGGGGGGACACTGAAGCTTTCTTT	CASSSRGGGDTEAFF
NA	TRBV3-1/TRBV3-2	NA	TRBJ2-5	TGTGCCAGCAGCCGCCAGAGCGGAGTAGAGACCCAGTACTTC	CASSRQSGVETQYF
TRBD1	TRBV7-8	NA	TRBJ2-1	TGTGCCAGTCGACCGACAGGGAATCCCTACAATGAGCAGTTCTTC	CASRPTGNPYNEQFF
NA	TRBV28	NA	TRBJ2-7	TGTGCCAGTAGTCAGGCCCGCGTGTGGGAGCAGTACTTC	CASSQARVWEQYF
NA	TRBV3-1/TRBV3-2	NA	TRBJ1-5	TGTGCCAGCAGCCGCCTTTGGGGGGTGGATCAGCCCCAGCATTTT	CASSRLWGVDQPQHF